This is a list of T cell receptor beta chains from one sample in a study of control samples from healthy donors and cancer patients. Assay: immunoSEQ multiplex PCR; the TCRdb copy retains only in-frame clones and omits some. Among about 140,000 clones listed, roughly nine tenths were seen once. Sequenced sample: blood. The receptors come from a man between 18 and 29 years old in good health. The CDR3 runs from the conserved cysteine through the conserved F or W. The D gene is left open where the match is weak. Not all rows give a size; the values are once, few, many and, for expanded clones, a class.

cdr3_nt	cdr3_aa	v_call	d_call	j_call	clone_size
TGTGCCAGTAGTATACTAGCGGGGGACTACAATGAGCAGTTCTTC	CASSILAGDYNEQFF	TRBV19	TRBD2	TRBJ2-1	-
TGCGCCAGCAGTGAGCGGGGGGACATACCCTACGAGCAGTACTTC	CASSERGDIPYEQYF	TRBV10-1	-	TRBJ2-7	few
TGTGCCACCAAGGAAATGGGACAGACTAGCAATCAGCCCCAGCATTTT	CATKEMGQTSNQPQHF	TRBV27	TRBD1	TRBJ1-5	-
TGTGCCAGCAGCTTGGCTATGGGGGGCGGTGATAATTCACCCCTCCACTTT	CASSLAMGGGDNSPLHF	TRBV5-4	-	TRBJ1-6	few
TGTGCCAGCAGCTTCCCCTATCAGCCCCAGCATTTT	CASSFPYQPQHF	TRBV7-9	-	TRBJ1-5	-
TGCAGTGCTAGTTGGAGCGGGGGGGCCAATGAGCAGTTCTTC	CSASWSGGANEQFF	TRBV20-1	TRBD2	TRBJ2-1	-
TGTGCCAGCAGCGGGGACGTGGGAAGAGGGGAGACCCAGTACTTC	CASSGDVGRGETQYF	TRBV7-8	-	TRBJ2-5	-
TGTGCCTGGAAGAGCCGGCGGGGACAGGGTAACACCGGGGAGCTGTTTTTT	CAWKSRRGQGNTGELFF	TRBV30	TRBD1	TRBJ2-2	-
TGCACCAGCAGCGACACCCGACTAGCGGAGGCTATTACAGATACGCAGTATTTT	CTSSDTRLAEAITDTQYF	TRBV1	-	TRBJ2-3	-
TGTGCCACCACGACTAGCGGGGGCCCTACGGGAGAGACCCAGTACTTC	CATTTSGGPTGETQYF	TRBV10-3	TRBD2	TRBJ2-5	-
TGTGCCAGCAGCCGACTAGGTTACGAGCAGTACTTC	CASSRLGYEQYF	TRBV13	-	TRBJ2-7	-
TGTGCCAGCAGTGAACCCAGCCCGCCAGGGCCGGCAGATACGCAGTATTTT	CASSEPSPPGPADTQYF	TRBV6-1	-	TRBJ2-3	-
TGCGCCAGCAGTGAGTCGGGGGGAACTGAAGCTTTCTTT	CASSESGGTEAFF	TRBV10-2	-	TRBJ1-1	-
TGTGCCAGCAGTTACTTTTTCGGAACCTCTGGGGCCAACGTCCTGACTTTC	CASSYFFGTSGANVLTF	TRBV6-2/TRBV6-3	-	TRBJ2-6	-
TGTGCCATCAGTGAGGACAGACCCACCATATATTTT	CAISEDRPTIYF	TRBV10-3	-	TRBJ1-3	-
TGTGCCAGCAGCCCCAGGGTTCCAGGAAACACCGGGGAGCTGTTTTTT	CASSPRVPGNTGELFF	TRBV7-9	-	TRBJ2-2	-
TGTGCCAGTAATCCAGGAGACAATAATTCACCCCTCCACTTT	CASNPGDNNSPLHF	TRBV7-2	-	TRBJ1-6	-
TGTGCTAGTGGCCGAAGGACAGGGATTAATAATTCACCCCTCCACTTT	CASGRRTGINNSPLHF	TRBV12-5	TRBD1	TRBJ1-6	-
TGTGCCAGCAGCGGACAGGGGGCTAACACAGATACGCAGTATTTT	CASSGQGANTDTQYF	TRBV7-2	TRBD1	TRBJ2-3	-
TGTGCCAGCAGTTACGGGCCCGGTGGGCCTAAGGGGGCCAAAAACATTCAGTACTTC	CASSYGPGGPKGAKNIQYF	TRBV6-2/TRBV6-3	-	TRBJ2-4	-
TGTGCCAGCAGCTTGGTTGGGGGCTACGGGGAGCTGTTTTTT	CASSLVGGYGELFF	TRBV5-8	-	TRBJ2-2	-
TGTGCCAGCAGTTACGGGGATATAGGGGCCAACGTCCTGACTTTC	CASSYGDIGANVLTF	TRBV6-5	-	TRBJ2-6	-
TGTGCCAGCTCACCAGGGACAGTCTACGAGCAGTACTTC	CASSPGTVYEQYF	TRBV18	TRBD1	TRBJ2-7	few
TGTGCCAGCAGCCACTCAGGAGGCGAGCAGTACTTC	CASSHSGGEQYF	TRBV3-1/TRBV3-2	-	TRBJ2-7	-
TGTGCCAGCAGCCGCTCGGCAGGGCGGAATGAAAAACTGTTTTTT	CASSRSAGRNEKLFF	TRBV3-1/TRBV3-2	-	TRBJ1-4	-
TGTGCCAGCAGCTACAGAGCGGGCGACACAGATACGCAGTATTTT	CASSYRAGDTDTQYF	TRBV7-2	-	TRBJ2-3	-
TGCGCCAGCAGCTTGGGGGACAGTTTAGCAATGAACGAGCAGTACTTC	CASSLGDSLAMNEQYF	TRBV5-1	TRBD1	TRBJ2-7	-
TGTGCCAGCAGCTTGTTTCTCGGGACAGGGGGAAACACCGGGGAGCTGTTTTTT	CASSLFLGTGGNTGELFF	TRBV7-6	TRBD1	TRBJ2-2	-
TGTGCCTGGAGTGTAAGCAACACTGAAGCTTTCTTT	CAWSVSNTEAFF	TRBV30	-	TRBJ1-1	-
TGTGCCAGCAGCCCTGTGGTCACAGGGGGGCCGAACACTGAAGCTTTCTTT	CASSPVVTGGPNTEAFF	TRBV4-2	TRBD1	TRBJ1-1	-
TGTGCCAGCAGCTCCCATGGGGGCGCTGAGCAGTACTTC	CASSSHGGAEQYF	TRBV7-3	-	TRBJ2-7	-
TGTGCCAGCAGTGAAGAGGGGACTCGTTCGATCACAGATACGCAGTATTTT	CASSEEGTRSITDTQYF	TRBV2	-	TRBJ2-3	-
TGTGCCAGCAGCCCAGGGGGGGTCTGGATCTCTGGGGCCAACGTCCTGACTTTC	CASSPGGVWISGANVLTF	TRBV7-3	-	TRBJ2-6	-
TGCGCCAGCAGCTCCGGACTAGCGGGGGGGTATCAGCCTGAGCAGTTCTTC	CASSSGLAGGYQPEQFF	TRBV5-1	TRBD2	TRBJ2-1	once
TGTGCCAGCTCACCAGGACAGGGGACTGTGTGGGCTTTCTTT	CASSPGQGTVWAFF	TRBV18	TRBD1	TRBJ1-1	-
TGTGCCAGCAGCCAATTCCAAAGCGGGGGGGAAACAGATACGCAGTATTTT	CASSQFQSGGETDTQYF	TRBV4-2	TRBD2	TRBJ2-3	-
TGTGCCAGCAGCCTGACGGACAGCCCATCCTACGAGCAGTACTTC	CASSLTDSPSYEQYF	TRBV7-6	-	TRBJ2-7	-
TGTGCCAGCAGCTTGGTCGGCGGCAACGTCCTGACTTTC	CASSLVGGNVLTF	TRBV5-4	-	TRBJ2-6	-
TGTGCCAGCAGTTTAGTGTGGGGGGGCCTCTACGAGCAGTACTTC	CASSLVWGGLYEQYF	TRBV27	-	TRBJ2-7	once
TGCGCCAGCAGCCAAGAATCCACTGACACAGATACGCAGTATTTT	CASSQESTDTDTQYF	TRBV4-3	-	TRBJ2-3	-
TGTGCCAGCAGCTTGGAGGGCATTGTGAGCTACACCTTC	CASSLEGIVSYTF	TRBV5-6	-	TRBJ1-2	-